This is a list of T cell receptor beta chains from one sample in a study of T-cell reconstitution after alpha-beta-depleted transplantation in children. TCRdb called the PCR reads again in MiXCR, with one record for every CDR3 protein. This table has 700,000 to 850,000 distinct CDR3 sequences, less than 20% appearing once. Here the sequenced sample was PBMCs, mostly from graft donor cells, taken 360 days after TCRalphabeta/CD19-depleted stem cell transplant. Receptors were obtained from a male patient younger than 18 who had a stem cell transplant for acute lymphoblastic leukemia, so the T cells may come from the graft donor. Both conserved end residues are part of each CDR3. Each record gives: clone size, D gene, J gene, V gene, CDR3 protein, CDR3 DNA. The D gene is left open where the match is weak. Clone size, where shown, is once, few, many, or a class for clones that have expanded.

clone_size: many; d_call: .; j_call: TRBJ2-2; v_call: TRBV29-1; cdr3_aa: CSINRNTGELFF; cdr3_nt: TGCAGCATTAACAGGAACACCGGGGAGCTGTTTTTT
clone_size: many; d_call: .; j_call: TRBJ2-2; v_call: TRBV6-5; cdr3_aa: CASSYQQTVAGELFF; cdr3_nt: TGTGCCAGCAGTTACCAACAGACAGTGGCCGGGGAGCTGTTTTTT
clone_size: few; d_call: TRBD2; j_call: TRBJ2-7; v_call: TRBV4-1; cdr3_aa: CASSQTSGNAEYEQYF; cdr3_nt: TGCGCCAGCAGCCAAACTAGCGGGAACGCGGAGTACGAGCAGTACTTC
clone_size: .; d_call: TRBD2; j_call: TRBJ2-1; v_call: TRBV24-1; cdr3_aa: CATSDSGLAGGPGQFF; cdr3_nt: TGTGCCACCAGTGACTCGGGACTAGCGGGAGGGCCAGGGCAGTTCTTC
clone_size: many; d_call: .; j_call: TRBJ2-7; v_call: TRBV29-1; cdr3_aa: CSVEAHAPGGYSYEQYF; cdr3_nt: TGCAGCGTTGAAGCCCATGCACCAGGGGGGTACTCCTACGAGCAGTACTTC
clone_size: few; d_call: .; j_call: TRBJ2-1; v_call: TRBV7-8; cdr3_aa: CASSSQGRVWYEQFF; cdr3_nt: TGTGCCAGCAGCTCCCAGGGGCGGGTTTGGTATGAGCAGTTCTTC
clone_size: once; d_call: .; j_call: TRBJ2-7; v_call: TRBV30; cdr3_aa: CAWSHSIQRRSSYEQYF; cdr3_nt: TGTGCCTGGAGTCACTCCATTCAGAGGAGGAGCTCCTACGAGCAGTACTTC
clone_size: .; d_call: TRBD2; j_call: TRBJ2-1; v_call: TRBV6-2/TRBV6-3; cdr3_aa: CASSYGPTSGSSDEQFF; cdr3_nt: TGTGCCAGCAGTTACGGTCCTACTAGCGGGAGTTCCGATGAGCAGTTCTTC
clone_size: .; d_call: .; j_call: TRBJ2-1; v_call: TRBV20-1; cdr3_aa: CSARDIGEDSYNEQFF; cdr3_nt: TGCAGTGCTAGAGATATAGGGGAGGACTCCTACAATGAGCAGTTCTTC
clone_size: .; d_call: .; j_call: TRBJ2-1; v_call: TRBV11-3; cdr3_aa: CASSLGAVDSYNEQFF; cdr3_nt: TGTGCCAGCAGCTTAGGGGCGGTCGACTCCTACAATGAGCAGTTCTTC
clone_size: few; d_call: .; j_call: TRBJ2-7; v_call: TRBV20-1; cdr3_aa: CSVDKRGLGVQYEQYF; cdr3_nt: TGCAGCGTTGATAAACGGGGCCTAGGGGTCCAATACGAGCAGTACTTC
clone_size: few; d_call: .; j_call: TRBJ1-6; v_call: TRBV20-1; cdr3_aa: CSARSGTRVSYNSPLHF; cdr3_nt: TGCAGTGCTAGGTCCGGGACACGGGTCTCCTATAATTCACCCCTCCACTTT
clone_size: .; d_call: TRBD1; j_call: TRBJ1-1; v_call: TRBV15; cdr3_aa: CATSRDREKGAVTEAFF; cdr3_nt: TGTGCCACCAGCAGAGATCGGGAGAAGGGGGCGGTCACTGAAGCTTTCTTT
clone_size: few; d_call: TRBD2; j_call: TRBJ2-1; v_call: TRBV10-3; cdr3_aa: CAISLAGASYNEQFF; cdr3_nt: TGTGCCATCAGTCTAGCGGGGGCCTCCTACAATGAGCAGTTCTTC
clone_size: .; d_call: .; j_call: TRBJ1-5; v_call: TRBV29-1; cdr3_aa: CSAKETGSYNQPQHF; cdr3_nt: TGCAGCGCTAAAGAGACCGGGTCCTATAATCAGCCCCAGCATTTT
clone_size: .; d_call: .; j_call: TRBJ1-1; v_call: TRBV5-5; cdr3_aa: CASGSGRLEAFF; cdr3_nt: TGTGCCAGCGGCTCTGGTCGGCTGGAAGCTTTCTTT
clone_size: few; d_call: TRBD1; j_call: TRBJ1-4; v_call: TRBV27; cdr3_aa: CASSLAGTGAEKLFF; cdr3_nt: TGTGCCAGCAGTTTAGCCGGGACAGGGGCGGAAAAACTGTTTTTT
clone_size: many; d_call: TRBD2; j_call: TRBJ2-1; v_call: TRBV6-4; cdr3_aa: CASSILAGDYNEQFF; cdr3_nt: TGTGCCAGCAGTATTCTAGCGGGAGACTACAATGAGCAGTTCTTC
clone_size: few; d_call: TRBD1; j_call: TRBJ1-5; v_call: TRBV27; cdr3_aa: CASSWGQDNQPQHF; cdr3_nt: TGTGCCAGCAGTTGGGGACAGGACAATCAGCCCCAGCATTTT
clone_size: few; d_call: .; j_call: TRBJ1-2; v_call: TRBV3-1; cdr3_aa: CASSHIQGRNYGYTF; cdr3_nt: TGTGCCAGCAGCCATATCCAGGGGAGGAACTATGGCTACACCTTC